This TCR beta chain is drawn from a study of T-cell reconstitution after alpha-beta-depleted transplantation in children. Unique molecular identifiers were incorporated into the prepared TCRbeta library. MiXCR was run by TCRdb on the PCR reads, yielding one entry per CDR3 protein. In the table there are fewer than 250,000 distinct CDR3 sequences, approximately 17% of which are singletons. In this sample, this clonotype turned up a few times. The CDR3 runs to 16 residues. Trimming took off 3 bases at V and 0 bases at J, with 14 bases between the two ends. Germline CDR1 is MDHEN and CDR2 is SYDVKM. The rearrangement joins TRBV28 to TRBJ1-1; weak D call: TRBD1 (5 bases). This material consisted of PBMCs, mostly from graft donor cells, taken 360 days after TCRalphabeta/CD19-depleted stem cell transplant. The receptor was derived from a male patient aged 2-10 years who had a stem cell transplant for acute lymphoblastic leukemia, so the T cells may come from the graft donor. The CDR3 spells CASSLGGREVNTEAFF. As DNA, the CDR3 is TGTGCCAGCAGTTTGGGAGGCAGGGAGGTGAACACTGAAGCTTTCTTT.